The 8 T cell receptor beta chains presented below share a single source sample, sequenced in a study of CD8+CD57+ T cells in acquired aplastic anemia. CDR3 and TCR beta VDJ profiling relied on a genomic DNA template. Each CDR3 protein gets one entry after TCRdb re-called the reads with MiXCR. The sample has approximately 170,000 distinct CDR3 sequences, about 60% seen once; the top ten hold 45% to 50%. Material for sequencing was sorted CD4+, CD8+, or CD8+CD57+ T cells (not recorded which) from PBMCs. These receptors came from a human donor in good health.

This clonotype has just a few counts. This sequence joins TRBV7-6 and TRBJ2-5; possibly TRBD1 or TRBD2 for D (5 bases each). V lost 5 bases and J lost 4, with 14 bases in between. Germline CDR1 reads SGHVS; CDR2 reads FNYEAQ. The CDR3 totals 14 residues. CDR3 loop: CASSRRGEGETQYF. The CDR3 nucleotides read TGTGCCAGCAGCCGCAGAGGGGAAGGAGAGACCCAGTACTTC.

This clonotype was observed many times. The J gene is TRBJ1-2, the V gene TRBV7-3; tentative D call: TRBD1 (5 bases). This CDR3 region has 16 residues. V lost 5 bases, J lost 0 bases, and 16 bases lay in between. Germline lookup yields CDR1 SGHTA and CDR2 FQGTGA. The CDR3 nucleotides are TGTGCCAGCAGCCTACATCCAGGGTTAGCTAACTATGGCTACACCTTC. This encodes CASSLHPGLANYGYTF. Drawing the rest from reference TRBV7-3 and TRBJ1-2, the complete variable domain is GAGVSQTPSNKVTEKGKYVELRCDPISGHTALYWYRQSLGQGPEFLIYFQGTGAADDSGLPNDRFFAVRPEGSVSTLKIQRTERGDSAVYLCASSLHPGLANYGYTFGSGTRLTVV.

The chain uses TRBV2 and TRBJ2-2, with D possibly matching TRBD2 (6 bases). The CDR3 covers 15 residues. Germline values: CDR1 SNHLY, CDR2 FYNNEI. V lost 7 bases, J lost 1 base, and 13 bases lay in between. The CDR3 DNA is TGTGCCAGCACTGATTTAGCGGAGAACACCGGGGAGCTGTTTTTT. Translated: CASTDLAENTGELFF.

The V call is TRBV19, the J call TRBJ2-7; the D gene is possibly TRBD1 (6 bases). The V gene's germline CDR1 is LNHDA and CDR2 SQIVND (reference sequence). Trimming pared 5 bases from V and 0 bases from J, leaving 11 bases between. The CDR3 extends over 14 amino acids. The CDR3 coding sequence is TGTGCCAGTAGTCCGCAGGGGAGCTCCTACGAGCAGTACTTC. Its translation: CASSPQGSSYEQYF.

This clonotype was seen just once. The rearrangement uses TRBV7-8 and TRBJ2-1; perhaps TRBD2 as D (6 bases). The CDR3 extends over 13 amino acids. Germline V gene data show CDR1 as SGHVS and CDR2 as FQNEAQ. Trimming took off 1 base at V and 7 bases at J, with 8 bases between the two ends. CDR3 sequence reads: CASSLGGVNEQFF. The CDR3 nucleotides read TGTGCCAGCAGCTTAGGGGGGGTTAATGAGCAGTTCTTC.

The chain uses TRBV7-2 and TRBJ2-5, with no clear D. In germline, CDR1 is SGHTA, CDR2 FQGNSA. CDR3 length equals 15 residues. The V and J ends lost 4 bases and 2 bases respectively, with 14 bases between them. The CDR3 DNA sequence: TGTGCCAGCAGCTACAGACCAGCTACGCAAGAGACCCAGTACTTC. It is translated as CASSYRPATQETQYF.

This rearrangement joins TRBV29-1 to TRBJ1-2; weak D call: TRBD1 (6 bases). The germline gives CDR1 SQVTM, CDR2 ANQGSEA. The CDR3 is 14 amino acids. V lost 8 bases and J lost 2, with 18 bases in between. The CDR3 spells CSSEDTTGNYGYTF. CDR3 in DNA: TGCAGCTCTGAGGATACGACAGGAAACTATGGCTACACCTTC.

The chain combines TRBV9 with TRBJ2-7; weak D call: TRBD2 (5 bases). V was cut by 2 bases and J by 2 bases, with 8 bases left in between. Germline values: CDR1 SGDLS, CDR2 YYNGEE. CDR3 length equals 13 residues. The CDR3 here is CASSVDSTYEQYF. CDR3 sequence (DNA): TGTGCCAGCAGCGTGGACTCTACCTACGAGCAGTACTTC.